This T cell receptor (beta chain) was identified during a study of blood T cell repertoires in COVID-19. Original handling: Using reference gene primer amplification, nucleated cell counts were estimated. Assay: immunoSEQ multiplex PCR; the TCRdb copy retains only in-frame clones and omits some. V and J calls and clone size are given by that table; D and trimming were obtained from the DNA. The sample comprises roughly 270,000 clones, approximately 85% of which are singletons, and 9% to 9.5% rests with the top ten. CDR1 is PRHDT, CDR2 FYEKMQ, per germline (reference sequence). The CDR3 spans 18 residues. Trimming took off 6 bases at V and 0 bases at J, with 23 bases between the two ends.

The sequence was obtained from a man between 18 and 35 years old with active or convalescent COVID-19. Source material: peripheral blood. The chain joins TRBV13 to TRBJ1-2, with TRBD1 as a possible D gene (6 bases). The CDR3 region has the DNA TGTGCCAGCAGTTCCGGACTGGAGCGGGACACAACTAACTATGGCTACACCTTC. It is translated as CASSSGLERDTTNYGYTF.